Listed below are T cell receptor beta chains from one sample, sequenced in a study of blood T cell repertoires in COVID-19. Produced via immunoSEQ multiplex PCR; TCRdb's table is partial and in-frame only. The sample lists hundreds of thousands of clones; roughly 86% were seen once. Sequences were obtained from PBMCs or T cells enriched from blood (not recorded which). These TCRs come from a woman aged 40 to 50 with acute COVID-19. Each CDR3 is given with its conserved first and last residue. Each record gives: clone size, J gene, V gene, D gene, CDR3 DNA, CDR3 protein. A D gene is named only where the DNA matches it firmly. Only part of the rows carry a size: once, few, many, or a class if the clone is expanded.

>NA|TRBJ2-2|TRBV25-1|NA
TGTGCCAGCAGTGCACAGTACACCGGGGAGCTGTTTTTT
CASSAQYTGELFF
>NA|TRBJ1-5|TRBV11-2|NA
TGTGCCAGCAGCCTCTTAGGCAGGGGTGGCAATCAGCCCCAGCATTTT
CASSLLGRGGNQPQHF
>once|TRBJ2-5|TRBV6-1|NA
TGTGCCAGCAGTGAAATCTGGAGTGAAGAGACCCAGTACTTC
CASSEIWSEETQYF
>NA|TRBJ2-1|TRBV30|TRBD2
TGTGCCTGGAGTGCCTTACTAGCGGGGGGGCCTCGCAATTTTTATGAGCAGTTCTTC
CAWSALLAGGPRNFYEQFF
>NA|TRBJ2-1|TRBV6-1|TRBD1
TGTGCCAGCAGTGAACGGGACAGGGGTGCCTACAATGAGCAGTTCTTC
CASSERDRGAYNEQFF
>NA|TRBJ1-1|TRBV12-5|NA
TGTGCTAGTGGAGACAGGACGAACACTGAAGCTTTCTTT
CASGDRTNTEAFF
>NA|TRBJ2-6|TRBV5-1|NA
TGCGCCAGCAGCCCCGACCGGACAAGCTCTGGGGCCAACGTCCTGACTTTC
CASSPDRTSSGANVLTF
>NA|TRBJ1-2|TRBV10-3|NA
TGTGCCAGCCACGACGGTCCAGGGTCTGGCTACACCTTC
CASHDGPGSGYTF
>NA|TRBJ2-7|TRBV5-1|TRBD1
TGCGCCAGCAGCTTGGGGGGACAGAAAATCTACGAGCAGTACTTC
CASSLGGQKIYEQYF
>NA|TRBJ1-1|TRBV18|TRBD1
TGTGCCAGCTCAGACGGGACAGCTTCAAACACTGAAGCTTTCTTT
CASSDGTASNTEAFF
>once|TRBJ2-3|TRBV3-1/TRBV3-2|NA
TGTGCCAGCAGCCAAGGGGGGGTGGTAACAGATACGCAGTATTTT
CASSQGGVVTDTQYF
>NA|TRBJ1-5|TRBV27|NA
TGTGCCAGCAGCTGGACAGTTAGCAATCAGCCCCAGCATTTT
CASSWTVSNQPQHF
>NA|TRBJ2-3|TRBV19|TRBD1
TGTGCCAGCAGGACAGGGGGGACAGATACGCAGTATTTT
CASRTGGTDTQYF
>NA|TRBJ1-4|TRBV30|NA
TGTGCCTGGAGGCAGGACACCTCAAATGAAAAACTGTTTTTT
CAWRQDTSNEKLFF
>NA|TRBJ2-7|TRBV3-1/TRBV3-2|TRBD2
TGTGCCAGCAGCCAAGATCACAGCGGGGCTTACGAGCAGTACTTC
CASSQDHSGAYEQYF
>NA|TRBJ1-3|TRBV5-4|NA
TGTGCCAGCAGCCTTACATCCGATGGAAACACCATATATTTT
CASSLTSDGNTIYF
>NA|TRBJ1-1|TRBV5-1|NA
TGCGCCAGCAGCTTGGTGGCAAACGGGGGGCGAGCTTTCTTT
CASSLVANGGRAFF
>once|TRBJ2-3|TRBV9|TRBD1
TGTGCCAGCAGCGCCTGGACAGGGCGGGGCACAGATACGCAGTATTTT
CASSAWTGRGTDTQYF
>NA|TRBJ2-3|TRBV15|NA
TGTGCCACTTCGGCGGGGTTGCTAGCTGGTGATACGCAGTATTTT
CATSAGLLAGDTQYF
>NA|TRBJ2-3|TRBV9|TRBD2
TGTGCCAGCAACCCTAGCGGGGGGGCCGCAGATACGCAGTATTTT
CASNPSGGAADTQYF
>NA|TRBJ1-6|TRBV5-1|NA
TGCGCCAGCAGCTTGGGTCACTCTAATTCACCCCTCCACTTT
CASSLGHSNSPLHF
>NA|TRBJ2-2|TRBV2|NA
TGTGCCAGCAGTGTCTTTCCGGGAACCGGGGAGCTGTTTTTT
CASSVFPGTGELFF
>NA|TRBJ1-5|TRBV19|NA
TGTGCCAGTAGTATCAGGCAAACTCAGCCCCAGCATTTT
CASSIRQTQPQHF
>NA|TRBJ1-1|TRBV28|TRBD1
TGTGCCAGCAGTACAGGGGGCGCGAGTGCGAACACTGAAGCTTTCTTT
CASSTGGASANTEAFF
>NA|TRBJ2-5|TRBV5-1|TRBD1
TGCGCCAGCAGATTCGACAGGGGGGTAGAGACCCAGTACTTC
CASRFDRGVETQYF
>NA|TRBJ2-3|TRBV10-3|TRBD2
TGTGCCATCAGTCAACTAGCGACTAACACAGATACGCAGTATTTT
CAISQLATNTDTQYF
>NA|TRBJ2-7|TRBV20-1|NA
TGCAGTGCCCCCCTCGGCTACGAGCAGTACTTC
CSAPLGYEQYF
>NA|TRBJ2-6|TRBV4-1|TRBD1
TGCGCCAGCAGCCAGGCAGGGGGACAACTCTCTGGGGCCAACGTCCTGACTTTC
CASSQAGGQLSGANVLTF
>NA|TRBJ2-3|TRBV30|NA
TGTGCCTGGGTGAACCCGGGACTGGTAGTTGCAGATACGCAGTATTTT
CAWVNPGLVVADTQYF
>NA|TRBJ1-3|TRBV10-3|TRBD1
TGTGCCAGCGAAGGACAGGGGGATAACACCATATATTTT
CASEGQGDNTIYF
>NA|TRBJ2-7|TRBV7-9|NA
TGTGCCAGCAGCTTATCAGGTAGCGGATCCTACGAGCAGTACTTC
CASSLSGSGSYEQYF
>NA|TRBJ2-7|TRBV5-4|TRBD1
TGTGCCAGCAGCTCACGGGACAGAGCCTACGAGCAGTACTTC
CASSSRDRAYEQYF
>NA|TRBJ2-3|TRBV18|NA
TGTGCCAGCTCACCCGAGGTTCGGAGCACAGATACGCAGTATTTT
CASSPEVRSTDTQYF
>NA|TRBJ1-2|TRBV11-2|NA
TGTGCCAGCAGCTCCCAGCACGGCCAGGGGTATGGCTACACCTTC
CASSSQHGQGYGYTF
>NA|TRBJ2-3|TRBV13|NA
TGTGCCAGCAGCTTTGGGTTGAGGATCCCAGATACGCAGTATTTT
CASSFGLRIPDTQYF
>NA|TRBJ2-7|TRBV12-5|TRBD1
TGTGCTAGTGGTTTGCTCTCCGGGACAGAGGGATACGAGCAGTACTTC
CASGLLSGTEGYEQYF
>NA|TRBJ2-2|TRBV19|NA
TGTGCCAGTAGTCGGAGCGGAAAAAATCCGAACACCGGGGAGCTGTTTTTT
CASSRSGKNPNTGELFF
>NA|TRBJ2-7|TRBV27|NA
TGTGCCAGCCGCTCTGGACAGATCGTCCACGAGCAGTACTTC
CASRSGQIVHEQYF
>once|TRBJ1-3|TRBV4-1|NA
TGCGCCAGCAGCCAAGTTCTCAGAGGAAACACCATATATTTT
CASSQVLRGNTIYF
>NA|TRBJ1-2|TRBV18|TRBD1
TGTGCCAGCTCACCTCAAAGGACAGGGCGGAGGACCTTC
CASSPQRTGRRTF
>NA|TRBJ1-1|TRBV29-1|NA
TGCAGCGTAGGATCAGGGAACACTGAAGCTTTCTTT
CSVGSGNTEAFF
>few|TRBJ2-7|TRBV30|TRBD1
TGTGCCTGGAGTGCCCACCTGGGACAGGGAACCTCCTACGAGCAGTACTTC
CAWSAHLGQGTSYEQYF
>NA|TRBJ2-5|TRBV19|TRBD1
TGTGCCAGTAGCCTCGACAGGGGGCGCGGGACCCAGTACTTC
CASSLDRGRGTQYF
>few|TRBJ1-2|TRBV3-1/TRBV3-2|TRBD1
TGTGCCAGCAGCCATGGGACAGAGGCTAATGGCTACACCTTC
CASSHGTEANGYTF
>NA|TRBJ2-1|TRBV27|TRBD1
TGTGCCAGCGACCCTAGGACAGGGCCTCTAGGTAGCTCCTACAATGAGCAGTTCTTC
CASDPRTGPLGSSYNEQFF
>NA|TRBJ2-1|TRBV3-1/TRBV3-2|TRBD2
TGTGCCAGCAGCCAGCCACTAGCGGGTTATTCCTACAATGAGCAGTTCTTC
CASSQPLAGYSYNEQFF
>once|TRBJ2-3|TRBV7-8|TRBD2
TGTGCCAGCAGCTTAGTAGCGGGAGCAGATACGCAGTATTTT
CASSLVAGADTQYF
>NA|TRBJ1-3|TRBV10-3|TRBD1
TGTGCCATCAGTGACAGGGGGCTCGGAAACACCATATATTTT
CAISDRGLGNTIYF
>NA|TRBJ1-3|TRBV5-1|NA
TGCGCCAGCGGTTCGGGGTCTGGAAACACCATATATTTT
CASGSGSGNTIYF
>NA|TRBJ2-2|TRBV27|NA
TGTGCCAGCAGTCTAGGGGTGAGCACCGGGGAGCTGTTTTTT
CASSLGVSTGELFF
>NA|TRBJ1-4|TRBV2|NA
TGTGCCAGCAGTGCGGGCAGGGCGACCAGTGAAAAACTGTTTTTT
CASSAGRATSEKLFF
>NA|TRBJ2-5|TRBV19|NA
TGTGCCAGTAGTATGCAGCGGCTGGCAGAGACCCAGTACTTC
CASSMQRLAETQYF
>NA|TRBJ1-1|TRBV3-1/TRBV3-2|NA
TGTGCCAGCAGCCAAGGGACAAGCATGAACACTGAAGCTTTCTTT
CASSQGTSMNTEAFF
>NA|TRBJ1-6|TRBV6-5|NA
TGTGCCAGCAGTTACCTTGAGAATTCACCCCTCCACTTT
CASSYLENSPLHF
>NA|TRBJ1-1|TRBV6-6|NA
TGTGCCAGCAAGGGGGGGGCTGAAGCTTTCTTT
CASKGGAEAFF